These 15 T cell receptor beta chains share one sample of origin, sequenced in a study of cytomegalovirus exposure and HLA in healthy donors. The PCR ran on 60 Vbeta and 13 Jbeta primers. Sequenced by immunoSEQ multiplex PCR; TCRdb stores in-frame clones only, minus some. This table holds approximately 190,000 clones, 81% found once. Source material: PBMCs. Source of these receptors: a middle-aged man in good health and CMV-seropositive.

This clone was observed a handful of times. V gene TRBV5-6 combines with J gene TRBJ2-7; the D is unclear. The V end was cut by 1 base, the J end by 7 bases, with 12 bases between. The CDR3 consists of 13 residues. Germline V lookup: CDR1 SGHDT, CDR2 YYEEEE. The CDR3 spells CASSLNPGWEQYF. The CDR3 bases are TGTGCCAGCAGCTTGAACCCAGGTTGGGAGCAGTACTTC.

Comments on this clone: The sample carries other DNA sequences with the same CDR3. This rearrangement joins TRBV5-1 to TRBJ1-1; 8 nucleotides agree with TRBD1. Trimming cost V 3 bases and J 5 bases; bases outside gene matches: 9. The CDR3 is 15 amino acids. Germline CDR1 is SGHRS and CDR2 is YFSETQ. CDR3 nucleotides: TGCGCCAGCAGCTCCCAACAGGGGGACCTGACTGAAGCTTTCTTT. As protein: CASSSQQGDLTEAFF. Using reference TRBV5-1 and TRBJ1-1 for the parts outside the CDR3, the full variable domain is KAGVTQTPRYLIKTRGQQVTLSCSPISGHRSVSWYQQTPGQGLQFLFEYFSETQRNKGNFPGRFSGRQFSNSRSEMNVSTLELGDSALYLCASSSQQGDLTEAFFGQGTRLTVV.

V usage is TRBV5-8 and J usage is TRBJ1-5; D may be TRBD1 (5 bases). This CDR3 has 16 residues. CDR1 is SGHTS, CDR2 YDEGEE, per germline. The V end was cut by 4 bases, the J end by 0 bases, with 14 bases between. Here the CDR3 reads CASSALGGASNQPQHF. CDR3 coding DNA: TGTGCCAGCAGCGCCCTGGGAGGGGCTAGCAATCAGCCCCAGCATTTT.

In its sample, this clone was seen a few times. The gene calls are TRBV18 and TRBJ1-5, with D possibly matching TRBD1 (6 bases). Trimming removed 5 bases from V and 0 bases from J, with 11 bases in between. The germline gives CDR1 KGHSH, CDR2 LQKENI. This CDR3 has 15 residues. The CDR3 coding sequence is TGTGCCAGCTCAGCCGGGACAAATAGCAATCAGCCCCAGCATTTT. Amino acids: CASSAGTNSNQPQHF.

The chain employs TRBV9 and TRBJ2-1; 9 bases are shared with TRBD1. Germline V gives CDR1 SGDLS, CDR2 YYNGEE. The CDR3 spans 14 residues. V shed 4 bases and J 8 bases; nucleotides not matched to a gene: 7. The CDR3 loop is CASSPRQGGDEQFF. DNA for the CDR3: TGTGCCAGCAGCCCTAGACAGGGGGGGGATGAGCAGTTCTTC.

This rearrangement joins TRBV9 to TRBJ1-1, with D hard to call. CDR3 length: 14 amino acids. Germline V gene data show CDR1 as SGDLS and CDR2 as YYNGEE. With 0 bases removed from V and 8 bases from J, the gap between germline ends came to 14 bases. In nucleotides, the CDR3 is TGTGCCAGCAGCGTAGGATCGGGGTCCCCCGAAGCTTTCTTT. Encoded protein: CASSVGSGSPEAFF.

This clone was seen only once. The J gene is TRBJ2-1, the V gene TRBV13; 9 positions match TRBD2. V dropped 3 bases and J dropped 10; count of bases not matched to a gene: 7. Germline CDR1 is PRHDT and CDR2 is FYEKMQ (reference sequence). The CDR3 covers 14 residues. CDR3: CASSLGGRALEQFF. For the CDR3, the DNA is TGTGCCAGCAGCTTGGGCGGGAGGGCCCTCGAGCAGTTCTTC.

The rearrangement uses TRBV4-1 and TRBJ1-2, with 8 bases fitting TRBD1. After removal of 0 bases from V and 8 bases from J, the junction contained 11 bases not matched to a gene. CDR3 length equals 16 residues. Germline lookup yields CDR1 MGHRA and CDR2 YSYEKL. The CDR3 here is CASSQDLGQGAEGYTF. In nucleotides, the CDR3 is TGCGCCAGCAGCCAAGATCTCGGGCAGGGGGCTGAGGGCTACACCTTC.

The CDR3 spells CASRPGLARGGNNEQFF. CDR3 sequence (DNA): TGTGCCAGCAGGCCGGGACTAGCGCGGGGGGGTAACAATGAGCAGTTCTTC. This sequence joins TRBV2 and TRBJ2-1; 10 nucleotides line up with TRBD2. CDR1 and CDR2 from the germline V gene are SNHLY and FYNNEI. The J segment lost 5 bases and the V segment lost 6 bases, leaving 13 bases of the junction unmatched. The CDR3 sequence is 17 residues long.

The chain has TRBV12-5 and TRBJ2-3; TRBD2 might be the D (5 bases). V was pared by 1 base and J by 5 bases, with 13 bases between. The CDR3 is made up of 15 amino acids. Per germline, CDR1 LGHNT and CDR2 FRNRAP. CDR3 sequence reads: CASGLGLGSRDTQYF. CDR3 nucleotide sequence: TGTGCTAGTGGTTTGGGGCTGGGGAGCCGAGATACGCAGTATTTT.

This clone was observed a handful of times. The rearrangement joins TRBV27 to TRBJ2-7; 9 bases are shared with TRBD1. The CDR3 sequence is 16 residues long. CDR1 is MNHEY and CDR2 is SMNVEV in the germline V gene (reference sequence). V shed 5 bases and J 3 bases; nucleotides not matched to a gene: 11. The CDR3 loop is CASSRAGTGGIYEQYF. The CDR3 coding sequence is TGTGCCAGCAGTCGGGCGGGTACAGGGGGCATCTACGAGCAGTACTTC.

The CDR3 bases are TGTGCCAGCAGTCCTCTTGGACTAGCGGGAGGACGTGAGCAGTTCTTC. This gives the protein CASSPLGLAGGREQFF. The chain has TRBV27 and TRBJ2-1; 14 bases are a match to TRBD2. Losses at the gene ends were 5 bases for V and 9 bases for J; bases not matched to a gene: 9. The CDR3 sequence is 16 residues long. Germline lookup yields CDR1 MNHEY and CDR2 SMNVEV (reference sequence).

This clone was observed a single time. The rearrangement uses TRBV6-1 and TRBJ2-4, with D possibly TRBD2 on 5 matching bases. Germline V gives CDR1 MNHNS, CDR2 SASEGT. The CDR3 covers 14 residues. Deletions cut 8 bases from V and 1 base from J, with 12 bases between. This CDR3 is CASGERGAKNIQYF. In nucleotides, the CDR3 is TGTGCCAGCGGGGAGAGAGGGGCCAAAAACATTCAGTACTTC.

This chain connects TRBV20-1 to TRBJ2-7; 7 bases map to TRBD1. The CDR3 spans 11 residues. Trimming at V came to 6 bases and at J to 6 bases, leaving 5 bases not matched to a gene. Germline assignment: CDR1 DFQATT and CDR2 SNEGSKA (reference sequence). CDR3 sequence reads: CSAKGASEQYF. CDR3 nucleotides: TGCAGTGCAAAGGGGGCTAGCGAGCAGTACTTC.

The CDR3 nucleotides are TGTGCCAGTAGTACTTCGGACAGGGGAAATGAAAAACTGTTTTTT. This sequence encodes CASSTSDRGNEKLFF. This chain links TRBV19 with TRBJ1-4; 9 positions agree with TRBD1. With 4 bases clipped from V and 5 bases from J, the junction kept 5 bases outside the gene matches. CDR3 length: 15 residues. CDR1 is LNHDA and CDR2 is SQIVND in the germline V gene (reference sequence).